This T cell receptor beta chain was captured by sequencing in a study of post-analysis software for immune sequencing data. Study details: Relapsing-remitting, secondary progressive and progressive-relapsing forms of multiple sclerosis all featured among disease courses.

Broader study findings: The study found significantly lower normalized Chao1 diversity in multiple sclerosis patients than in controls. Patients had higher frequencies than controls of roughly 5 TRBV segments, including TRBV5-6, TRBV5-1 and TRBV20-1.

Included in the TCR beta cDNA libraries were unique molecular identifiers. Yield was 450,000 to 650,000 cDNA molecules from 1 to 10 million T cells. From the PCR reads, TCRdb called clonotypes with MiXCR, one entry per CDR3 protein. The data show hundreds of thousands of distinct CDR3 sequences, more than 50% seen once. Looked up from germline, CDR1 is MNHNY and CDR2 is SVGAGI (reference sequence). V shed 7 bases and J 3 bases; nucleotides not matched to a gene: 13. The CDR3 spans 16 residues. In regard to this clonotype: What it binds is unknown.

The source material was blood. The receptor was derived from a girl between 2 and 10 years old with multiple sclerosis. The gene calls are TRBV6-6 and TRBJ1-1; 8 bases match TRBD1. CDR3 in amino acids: CASTLGPRTGHTEAFF. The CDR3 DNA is TGTGCCAGCACCTTAGGTCCTAGGACAGGGCACACTGAAGCTTTCTTT.